This TCR beta chain originates from a study of blood T cell repertoires in COVID-19 (dated by TCRdb to the early 2020s). Describing the broader study: Samples covering the acute and convalescent phases of COVID-19 were provided by collaborators in the United States, Italy and Spain. The prospective study material was composed of cDNA or gDNA derived from T cells, B-cell-depleted T cells, or PBMCs. Deeply sampled blood TCRbeta repertoires from subjects exposed to, actively infected with, or recovered from COVID-19 were included in the dataset. The repertoires were released in a freely available public database meant as a resource for research on the immune response to SARS-CoV-2. Samples came from the ongoing ImmuneRACE study (first 160 participants) plus 1,254 subjects from 6 global collaborators. Sample metadata almost always included a de-identified subject ID, COVID-19 status, age in years and sex. HLA class I and class II types, where available, came from metadata supplied by the sample provider rather than from assay-based typing. Summary of the overall study and its limitations: The amount of clinical and demographic metadata varied by source and participant and was provided uncurated.

With respect to this clone: Its specific antigen is unknown. Base qualities are not recorded, but no much larger clone differs from it by a single base.

In the prospective study, participants were about 18 to 95 years old, resided in about two dozen geographic areas of the United States, and were enrolled through a virtual design. In the prospective study, cohorts were assigned on the basis of participant-reported clinical history obtained from a screening survey and a study questionnaire. In the prospective study, mobile phlebotomists collected whole blood, serum and a nasopharyngeal or oropharyngeal swab from each participant. Prospective study participants could optionally give additional blood draws and questionnaires over a roughly 2-month period. Blood samples from the prospective study were shipped frozen or at room temperature prior to DNA extraction. TCRbeta CDR3 regions were amplified from genomic DNA by means of the immunoSEQ Assay, a bias-controlled multiplex PCR. The paper's processing steps were these. Within the assay, amplification of reference gene primers was used to estimate how many nucleated cells each sample contained. To quantify the absolute abundance of each unique TCRbeta CDR3 rearrangement, sequence reads were collapsed and filtered. Productive Simpson clonality was computed per sample as the square root of Simpson's diversity index over productive rearrangements. TCRdb retrieved this table from immuneACCESS and kept in-frame rearrangements only. Not all clones are present; in checked studies, unresolved V genes account for under half, and no reason is known for the remainder. The DNA gave D and trimming, while V, J and clone size come from that table. The sample contains roughly 240,000 clones, 70% to 90% of them found a single time. Jointly, the top ten make up approximately 9.6% of the sample.

The sequence was collected from a woman between 50 and 59 years old with acute COVID-19. The sample was PBMCs or T cells enriched from blood (not recorded which).

The CDR3 is CASSQESGGSTDTQYF. The DNA sequence is TGTGCCAGCAGCCAAGAAAGCGGGGGGAGCACAGATACGCAGTATTTT. The chain links TRBV4-2 with TRBJ2-3; 9 bases in the middle match TRBD2. V loses 0 bases at its end and J loses 0 bases; junction bases beyond the gene matches: 1. The CDR3 covers 16 residues, taking in both the cysteine and the phenylalanine. CDR3 DNA only is kept here, 48 bases in frame from base 1. Based on the germline V gene, the CDR1 and CDR2 sequences are LGHNA and YNFKEQ.